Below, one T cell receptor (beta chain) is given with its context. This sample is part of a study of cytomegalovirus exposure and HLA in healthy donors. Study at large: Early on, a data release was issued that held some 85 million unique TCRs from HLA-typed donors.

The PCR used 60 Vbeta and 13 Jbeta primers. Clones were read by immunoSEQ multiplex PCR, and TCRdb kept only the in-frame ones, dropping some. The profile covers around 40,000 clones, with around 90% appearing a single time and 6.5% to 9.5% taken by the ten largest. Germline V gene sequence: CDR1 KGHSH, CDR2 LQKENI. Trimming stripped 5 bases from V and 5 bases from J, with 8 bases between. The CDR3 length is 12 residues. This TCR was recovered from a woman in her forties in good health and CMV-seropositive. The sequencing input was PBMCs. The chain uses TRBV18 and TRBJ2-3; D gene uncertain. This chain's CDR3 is CASSARGDTQYF. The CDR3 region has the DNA TGTGCCAGCTCAGCGCGCGGAGATACGCAGTATTTT.